This TCR beta chain was retrieved from a study of blood T cells in healthy people across ages. The germline CDR1 and CDR2 sequences are LGHNA and YSLEER. The CDR3 totals 16 residues. V lost 3 bases to trimming and J lost 5 bases, with 19 bases between them. General study findings and limits: Whereas aged donors had fewer naive CD4+ cells, long-lived donors had more of them and higher diversity. The percentage of naive T cells correlated strongly with TCR beta diversity. There was no known CMV status for donors, so expanded clonotype changes were possibly confounded.

Comment on this clonotype: The antigen is unknown.

Next came a second PCR, run for about 7 to 11 cycles, which used a sample-barcoded 5' primer along with a J-beta primer mix. TCRdb itself ran the 5' RACE reads through MiXCR, one entry per CDR3 protein. The table records about 930,000 distinct CDR3 sequences, about 28% of them present only once. Another study also made use of these data, one on T cells of mothers and their children. That investigation notes: Donation involved three healthy Caucasian mothers and the six children that they had.

V usage is TRBV4-3 and J usage is TRBJ2-5; D might be TRBD1 (6 bases). Specimen: blood. The clonotype comes from a woman between 40 and 50 years old in good health. In DNA, the CDR3 is TGCGCCAGCAGCCACTCAGGAGGCCAGGGGTTGGAGACCCAGTACTTC. This translates into CASSHSGGQGLETQYF.